These 32 T cell receptor beta chains were all obtained from the same sample, sequenced in a study of Tregs in tolerant kidney transplant recipients. The protocol was immunoSEQ multiplex PCR, while the TCRdb copy is restricted to in-frame clones and leaves out a portion. In total, the table holds 45,000 to 55,000 clones. The sequencing used CD4+ T cells from blood, collected before the transplant. The receptors were sampled from a human donor who received a combined kidney and bone marrow transplant.

As for this clone: From the germline J gene comes the end of the CDR3, since the read stops 3 residues before it. The chain recombines TRBV5-1 with TRBJ1-1; 9 bases fit TRBD1. This CDR3 is built from 18 residues. With V trimmed by 1 base and J by 0 bases, 10 bases remained unmatched. Germline V CDR1 and CDR2: SGHRS, YFSETQ. Incomplete CDR3 DNA: TGCGCCAGCAGCTTGAGGGCGACAGGGGGGAATCTGAACACTGAA. Amino acids: CASSLRATGGNLNTE. The full CDR3 reads CASSLRATGGNLNTEAFF.

Concerning this clone itself: The read ends 3 residues shy of where the CDR3 ends; the end is completed using the germline J gene. Other DNA sequences of this sample code for an identical CDR3. The V call is TRBV18, the J call TRBJ2-3, with D possibly TRBD1 on 5 matching bases. V dropped 0 bases and J dropped 5 bases, with 12 bases sitting between them. The germline gives CDR1 KGHSH, CDR2 LQKENI. The CDR3 covers 15 residues. This chain's CDR3 is CASSPPVQGKDTQYF. The covered CDR3 bases are TGTGCCAGCTCACCACCGGTCCAGGGTAAAGATACG.

Regarding this clone: The DNA ends 3 residues before the CDR3 does, and the rest of the CDR3 is filled in from the germline J gene. This chain joins TRBV6-1 and TRBJ2-7, with 10 bases fitting TRBD1. J was trimmed by 2 bases and V by 0 bases; bases with no gene match: 4. This CDR3 contains 16 residues. The germline V gene encodes CDR1 MNHNS and CDR2 SASEGT. The part of the CDR3 DNA that was read is TGTGCCAGCAGTGAAGCTATGGGACAGGGGACCTACGAG. The encoded protein is CASSEAMGQGTYE. The whole CDR3 protein is CASSEAMGQGTYEQYF.

A note on this clone: The read terminates 3 residues ahead of where the CDR3 ends, so the germline J gene completes it. The chain recombines TRBV30 with TRBJ1-4, with a weak D call TRBD1 (5 bases). This CDR3 region has 14 residues. CDR1 and CDR2 from the germline V gene are GTSNPN and SVGIG (reference sequence). V lost 6 bases, J lost 0 bases, and 11 bases lay in between. The CDR3 loop is CACRDSATNEKLFF. The sequenced part of the CDR3 DNA is TGTGCCTGCCGCGACAGCGCAACTAATGAAAAA. The full variable domain, in which reference TRBV30 and TRBJ1-4 provide the parts outside the CDR3, is SQTIHQWPATLVQPVGSPLSLECTVEGTSNPNLYWYRQAAGRGLQLLFYSVGIGQISSEVPQNLSASRPQDRQFILSSKKLLLSDSGFYLCACRDSATNEKLFFGSGTQLSVL.

The CDR3: CAEDRRRSEQYF. The sequenced part of the CDR3 DNA is TGTGCCGAGGACAGGAGAAGAAGCGAG. The chain couples TRBV6-4 to TRBJ2-7, with 7 bases lining up with TRBD1. From the germline J gene comes the end of the CDR3, since the read stops 3 residues before it. Germline V gene data show CDR1 as MRHNA and CDR2 as SNTAGT. CDR3 size: 12 residues. The junction had 10 bases not matched to a gene; V was cut back by 11 bases and J by 6 bases.

Turning to this clone: The CDR3 extends 3 residues past the end of the read, so its final part is completed from the germline J gene. The V gene is TRBV10-3, the J gene TRBJ1-5; perhaps TRBD1 as D (6 bases). Trimming left V 5 bases short and J 2 bases short, with 13 bases between. CDR3 length: 15 amino acids. Germline V gene data show CDR1 as ENHRY and CDR2 as SYGVKD. The sequenced part of the CDR3 DNA is TGTGCCATCAGTCCCGGGACACCAGGCAATCAGCCC. As protein: CAISPGTPGNQP. The whole CDR3 reads CAISPGTPGNQPQHF.

A note on this clone: The read ends 3 residues early relative to the CDR3; the germline J gene fills the gap. The rearrangement joins TRBV18 to TRBJ2-7, with TRBD1 as a possible D gene (5 bases). Per the germline V gene, CDR1 is KGHSH and CDR2 is LQKENI. The CDR3 runs 15 residues. Trimming cost V 1 base and J 3 bases, with 13 bases left between them. The CDR3 spells CASSPQGSPIYEQYF. The covered CDR3 bases are TGTGCCAGCTCACCACAGGGGTCCCCTATCTACGAG.

About this clone: Read coverage stops 3 residues before the CDR3 terminus; the germline J gene supplies the remainder. V gene TRBV5-1 combines with J gene TRBJ2-7, with 8 positions matching TRBD1. V lost 2 bases to trimming and J lost 6 bases; unmatched junction nucleotides: 10. Germline V gives CDR1 SGHRS, CDR2 YFSETQ. The CDR3 runs to 15 residues. CDR3 in amino acids: CASSFFPQGDAEQYF. The DNA read from the CDR3 is TGCGCCAGCAGCTTCTTTCCACAGGGGGACGCCGAG.

The CDR3 DNA, read in part, is TGTGCCAGCAGCTTACAAGCGGGCATCTCCTACGAG. Its translation: CASSLQAGISYE. The complete CDR3 reads CASSLQAGISYEQYF. This chain joins TRBV7-2 and TRBJ2-7; TRBD2 might be the D (6 bases). The CDR3 goes on 3 residues after the read ends, and that part is filled in from the germline J gene. Per the germline V gene, CDR1 is SGHTA and CDR2 is FQGNSA. The V and J ends lost 2 bases and 0 bases respectively, with 11 bases between them. This CDR3 spans 15 amino acids.

The chain's CDR3 is CAWSGQTYEQYF. CDR3 DNA (partial): TGTGCCTGGAGTGGACAAACCTACGAG. The chain uses TRBV30 and TRBJ2-7; D is uncertain. The CDR3 is cut off 3 residues early in the read; its end comes from the germline J gene. Germline-derived CDR1 and CDR2 are GTSNPN and SVGIG (reference sequence). The CDR3 loop spans 12 amino acids. V was cut by 1 base and J by 2 bases, with 6 bases left in between.

On this clone: Sequencing ends 3 residues short of the CDR3 end; the germline J gene provides the rest. This chain links TRBV18 with TRBJ2-1, with a possible D match to TRBD2 (6 bases). The germline CDR1 and CDR2 sequences are KGHSH and LQKENI. The germline V and J ends were trimmed by 5 bases and 8 bases, with 16 bases remaining between them. The length of the CDR3 is 14 residues. CDR3 DNA (partial): TGTGCCAGCTCATACCGGCGGGATCGCGATGAG. The encoded protein is CASSYRRDRDE. From start to end, the CDR3 is CASSYRRDRDEQFF. The full variable domain, with the rest looked up from reference TRBV18 and TRBJ2-1, is NAGVMQNPRHLVRRRGQEARLRCSPMKGHSHVYWYRQLPEEGLKFMVYLQKENIIDESGMPKERFSAEFPKEGPSILRIQQVVRGDSAAYFCASSYRRDRDEQFFGPGTRLTVL.

Comments on this clone: The CDR3 goes on 3 residues after the read ends, and that part is filled in from the germline J gene. The chain employs TRBV19 and TRBJ2-4; TRBD1 matches 9 bases. J lost 6 bases, V lost 6 bases, and 3 bases had no gene match. The CDR3 sequence is 13 residues long. Germline values: CDR1 LNHDA, CDR2 SQIVND (reference sequence). Partial CDR3 DNA: TGTGCCAGTAGAGGACAGGGGTTAAACATT. Translating it yields CASRGQGLNI. The whole CDR3 protein reads CASRGQGLNIQYF.

With respect to this clone: The DNA ends 3 residues before the CDR3 does, and the rest of the CDR3 is filled in from the germline J gene. The rearrangement uses TRBV20-1 and TRBJ2-5; 7 nucleotides align to TRBD2. The CDR3 runs to 11 residues. CDR1 DFQATT and CDR2 SNEGSKA come from the germline V gene (reference sequence). Here the CDR3 reads CAASGQETQYF. CDR3 bases read: TGCGCCGCTAGCGGTCAAGAGACC.

In the case of this clone: The read ends 3 residues before the CDR3 terminus; that terminus is restored from the germline J gene. This chain connects TRBV7-9 to TRBJ1-6; no clear D gene. Trimming removed 1 base at V and 8 bases at J, with 9 bases between. Germline CDR1 and CDR2: SEHNR and FQNEAQ (reference sequence). CDR3 length: 14 residues. The part of the CDR3 DNA that was read is TGTGCCAGCAGCTTAGAGGGTATTCATTCACCC. Amino acids: CASSLEGIHSP. Given in full, the CDR3 is CASSLEGIHSPLHF.

This CDR3 is CAWSKRRATDTQYF. The CDR3 bases that were read are TGTGCCTGGAGTAAACGGAGGGCCACAGATACG. V is TRBV30 and J is TRBJ2-3; maybe TRBD2 (6 bases). The observed sequence ends 3 residues before the CDR3 terminus, with the missing tail filled in from the germline J gene. The V end was cut by 2 bases, the J end by 2 bases, with 11 bases between. Germline-derived CDR1 and CDR2 are GTSNPN and SVGIG (reference sequence). The CDR3 totals 14 residues.

In regard to this clone: The CDR3 end lies 3 residues beyond the end of the read and is filled in from the germline J gene. The chain has TRBV5-5 and TRBJ2-2, with TRBD2 as a possible D gene (5 bases). The CDR3 consists of 14 residues. Trimming stripped 4 bases from V and 1 base from J, with 8 bases between. Germline CDR1 reads SGHKS; CDR2 reads YYEKEE (reference sequence). The DNA read from the CDR3 is TGTGCCAGCAGCGGACTGGGGAACACCGGGGAG. The encoded protein is CASSGLGNTGE. The whole CDR3 is CASSGLGNTGELFF.

To note about this clone: The read is 3 residues too short to cover the CDR3 end, so that end is filled in from the germline J gene. The chain uses TRBV7-2 and TRBJ2-3; D is unclear. CDR3 length equals 15 residues. Germline CDR1 and CDR2: SGHTA and FQGNSA. V was pared by 4 bases and J by 4 bases, with 15 bases between. The CDR3 region is CASSYGGGKADTQYF. The covered CDR3 bases are TGTGCCAGCAGCTACGGCGGCGGCAAGGCAGATACG. Based on the CDR3 plus reference TRBV7-2 and TRBJ2-3, the full variable domain is GAGVSQSPSNKVTEKGKDVELRCDPISGHTALYWYRQSLGQGLEFLIYFQGNSAPDKSGLPSDRFSAERTGGSVSTLTIQRTQQEDSAVYLCASSYGGGKADTQYFGPGTRLTVL.

As for this clone: The sequenced fragment ends 3 residues before the CDR3 boundary, so the rest is inferred from the germline J gene. J is TRBJ1-5 and V is TRBV7-2; no firm D call. Trimming cost V 2 bases and J 7 bases, with 6 bases left between them. The V gene's germline CDR1 is SGHTA and CDR2 FQGNSA. The CDR3 has 12 residues. CDR3 loop: CASSLMGQPQHF. Incomplete CDR3 DNA: TGTGCCAGCAGCTTAATGGGCCAGCCC.

For this clone: The read terminates 3 residues before the CDR3 end, so the remaining end is supplied by the germline J gene. The genes are TRBV7-2 and TRBJ1-6, with TRBD1 matching over 12 bases. CDR3 size: 15 residues. Germline V gene sequence: CDR1 SGHTA, CDR2 FQGNSA. The V gene end was trimmed by 3 bases and the J gene end by 7 bases; junction bases not matched to a gene: 1. The sequenced CDR3 bases are TGTGCCAGCAGCTTGGGACAGGGGGCGAATTCACCC. Amino acid sequence: CASSLGQGANSP. The whole CDR3 region reads CASSLGQGANSPLHF.

Regarding this clone: The read ends 3 residues shy of where the CDR3 ends; the end is completed using the germline J gene. The chain carries TRBV18 and TRBJ2-1, with D perhaps matching TRBD2 (6 bases). This CDR3 is 16 amino acids long. Germline V gives CDR1 KGHSH, CDR2 LQKENI. V lost 6 bases to trimming and J lost 2 bases, with 17 bases between them. The covered CDR3 bases are TGTGCCAGCTCCAAGGGCCCACTAGCCCCCTACAATGAG. Translated, it gives CASSKGPLAPYNE. The whole CDR3 protein reads CASSKGPLAPYNEQFF.

On this clone: The sequence runs out 3 residues before the end of the CDR3; the remainder is reconstructed from the germline J gene. The V gene is TRBV5-1, the J gene TRBJ2-5; maybe TRBD1 (5 bases). The CDR3 is 16 amino acids. V was shortened by 4 bases and J by 2 bases, with 18 bases between the two germline ends. The germline V gene encodes CDR1 SGHRS and CDR2 YFSETQ. CDR3 bases read: TGCGCCAGCAGCCACGGGTCGCGGCAGGGTCAAGAGACC. As protein: CASSHGSRQGQET. The CDR3, in full, reads CASSHGSRQGQETQYF. Based on the CDR3 plus reference TRBV5-1 and TRBJ2-5, the full variable domain is KAGVTQTPRYLIKTRGQQVTLSCSPISGHRSVSWYQQTPGQGLQFLFEYFSETQRNKGNFPGRFSGRQFSNSRSEMNVSTLELGDSALYLCASSHGSRQGQETQYFGPGTRLLVL.

CDR3: CSARIAGGPYEQYF. The DNA read from the CDR3 is TGCAGTGCTAGGATAGCGGGAGGGCCCTACGAG. The chain recombines TRBV20-1 with TRBJ2-7, with 11 bases aligning to TRBD2. The CDR3 goes on 3 residues after the read ends, and that part is filled in from the germline J gene. V lost 3 bases, J lost 2 bases, and 3 bases stayed unmatched. From germline, CDR1 is DFQATT and CDR2 SNEGSKA (reference sequence). The CDR3 loop spans 14 amino acids.

In regard to this clone: The observed sequence ends 3 residues before the CDR3 terminus, with the missing tail filled in from the germline J gene. The V gene is TRBV6-2 or TRBV6-3, the J gene TRBJ1-3; a weak D match, TRBD1 (6 bases). Germline V lookup: CDR1 MNHEY, CDR2 SVGEGT. The CDR3 length is 15 residues. Trimming pared 2 bases from V and 4 bases from J, leaving 12 bases between. The chain's CDR3 is CASSYDRLAGNTIYF. The sequenced CDR3 bases are TGTGCCAGCAGTTACGACAGGCTTGCCGGAAACACC.

Notes on this clone: The CDR3 is cut off 3 residues early in the read; its end comes from the germline J gene. The genes are TRBV5-1 and TRBJ2-2; D uncertain. Deletions cut 1 base from V and 2 bases from J, with 9 bases between. The CDR3 totals 15 residues. Germline assignment: CDR1 SGHRS and CDR2 YFSETQ. CDR3 DNA (partial): TGCGCCAGCAGCTTGTCGCTAGGAAACACCGGGGAG. Protein product: CASSLSLGNTGE. Given in full, the CDR3 is CASSLSLGNTGELFF.

With respect to this clone: The CDR3 extends 3 residues past the end of the read, so its final part is completed from the germline J gene. This chain joins TRBV5-1 and TRBJ2-7; 11 nucleotides align to TRBD2. Trimming took 4 bases from V and 3 from J; bases not matched to a gene: 3. From germline, CDR1 is SGHRS and CDR2 YFSETQ. The length of the CDR3 is 14 residues. The CDR3 bases that were read are TGCGCCAGCAGCCCCGGGACTAGCGGCTACGAG. Protein sequence: CASSPGTSGYE. The whole CDR3 protein is CASSPGTSGYEQYF.

Remarks on this clone: From the germline J gene comes the end of the CDR3, since the read stops 3 residues before it. The chain combines TRBV2 with TRBJ2-2; TRBD1 aligns across 8 bases. Germline CDR1 SNHLY, CDR2 FYNNEI. V shed 7 bases and J 6 bases; nucleotides not matched to a gene: 7. The CDR3 runs 14 residues. This CDR3 reads CASKDRVISGELFF. The CDR3 DNA, read in part, is TGTGCCAGCAAGGACAGGGTCATCTCCGGGGAG.

With regard to this clone: The read stops 3 residues short of the end of the CDR3; the missing end is completed from the germline J gene. The gene calls are TRBV5-1 and TRBJ1-4; D is possibly TRBD1 (5 bases). Per germline, CDR1 SGHRS and CDR2 YFSETQ. This CDR3 is 12 amino acids long. Trimming took off 2 bases at V and 8 bases at J, with 7 bases between the two ends. CDR3 DNA (partial): TGCGCCAGCAGCTTCCAGGGCGAAAAA. Amino acid sequence: CASSFQGEK. The full CDR3 reads CASSFQGEKLFF.

Notes on this clone: The sequence runs out 3 residues before the end of the CDR3; the remainder is reconstructed from the germline J gene. The chain recombines TRBV19 with TRBJ2-3; D ambiguous. This CDR3 is built from 16 residues. V was trimmed by 0 bases and J by 4 bases, leaving 14 bases between them. Germline V gene lookup returns CDR1 LNHDA and CDR2 SQIVND (reference sequence). The CDR3 sequence: CASSIDFTIRADTQYF. Partial CDR3 DNA: TGTGCCAGTAGTATAGATTTTACCATTCGGGCAGATACG.

Concerning this clone: Read sequence stops 3 residues before the CDR3 end, and the germline J gene provides the missing end. The rearrangement uses TRBV5-4 and TRBJ1-5; D ambiguous. Trimming shortened V by 1 base and J by 6 bases, and 5 bases separated the two germline ends. This CDR3 contains 12 residues. Germline CDR1 SGHNT, CDR2 YYREEE (reference sequence). The part of the CDR3 DNA that was read is TGTGCCAGCAGCTTGCAAGGTCAGCCC. Protein sequence: CASSLQGQP. The whole CDR3 protein reads CASSLQGQPQHF.

Points on this clone: The read stops 3 residues short of the end of the CDR3; the missing end is completed from the germline J gene. The chain has TRBV7-8 and TRBJ1-2; maybe TRBD1 (6 bases). The CDR3 is made up of 14 amino acids. V was cut by 4 bases and J by 4 bases, with 13 bases left in between. Germline-derived CDR1 and CDR2 are SGHVS and FQNEAQ. Incomplete CDR3 DNA: TGTGCCAGCAGCTCGGGGGGCGGCGGCTATGGC. Residues: CASSSGGGGYG. The entire CDR3 is CASSSGGGGYGYTF. The whole variable domain, filled in from reference TRBV7-8 and TRBJ1-2, reads GAGVSQSPRYKVAKRGQDVALRCDPISGHVSLFWYQQALGQGPEFLTYFQNEAQLDKSGLPSDRFFAERPEGSVSTLKIQRTQQEDSAVYLCASSSGGGGYGYTFGSGTRLTVV.

A remark on this clone: The read halts 3 residues ahead of the CDR3 end, with the missing end drawn from the germline J gene. The V and J genes are TRBV6-2 or TRBV6-3 and TRBJ2-2; D remains ambiguous. Germline V CDR1 and CDR2: MNHEY, SVGEGT. The ends were cut back, 4 bases at V and 0 bases at J, with 9 bases in the middle. The CDR3 is 15 amino acids. The CDR3: CASSSSRSNTGELFF. The sequenced CDR3 bases are TGTGCCAGCAGTTCCTCGCGATCGAACACCGGGGAG.

Turning to this clone: The CDR3 extends 3 residues past the end of the read, so its final part is completed from the germline J gene. The gene calls are TRBV30 and TRBJ1-2, with a tentative D call TRBD1 (5 bases). This CDR3 comprises 14 residues. Germline V gene data show CDR1 as GTSNPN and CDR2 as SVGIG (reference sequence). CDR3: CAWSVGQGSRGYTF. CDR3 DNA, as far as it was read: TGTGCCTGGAGTGTAGGGCAGGGATCGCGAGGC.